This T cell receptor beta chain was retrieved from a study of radiation and T cells in renal cell carcinoma. Assay: immunoSEQ multiplex PCR; the TCRdb copy retains only in-frame clones and omits some. The data show some 140,000 clones, over 75% seen once. Time point specified: baseline pretreatment blood. Described treatment: 15 Gy SBRT to primary tumor, nephrectomy 4 weeks later. Blood was sampled at baseline, 2 weeks and 4 weeks after SBRT. Germline CDR1 is LNHDA and CDR2 is SQIVND (reference sequence). The CDR3 sequence is 15 residues long. The junction had 8 bases not matched to a gene; V was cut back by 4 bases and J by 5 bases.

The genes are TRBV19 and TRBJ2-7; 10 bases fit TRBD1. This specimen was blood, taken from a patient whose treatment included radiotherapy and nephrectomy. This clonotype was obtained from a woman between 50 and 59 years old with renal cell carcinoma. Here the CDR3 DNA reads TGTGCCAGTAGTAAGTGGGGACAGGGGTATCACGAGCAGTACTTC. Translation gives CASSKWGQGYHEQYF.